The 17 T cell receptor beta chains given below trace back to one sample, sequenced in a study of blood T cell repertoires in COVID-19. Profiling relied on immunoSEQ multiplex PCR, and the TCRdb table lists in-frame clones only, not all of them. The sample contains 100,000 to 150,000 clones, around nine tenths of which appear only once. Sequenced input: peripheral blood. These receptor sequences come from a human donor in a cohort sampled during active COVID-19.

V gene TRBV28 combines with J gene TRBJ1-3; TRBD1 aligns across 9 bases. The germline CDR1 and CDR2 sequences are MDHEN and SYDVKM. The CDR3 runs 16 residues. V was clipped by 2 bases and J by 1 base; unmatched bases: 3. The CDR3 sequence: CASSLRTGASGNTIYF. The CDR3 coding sequence is TGTGCCAGCAGTTTAAGGACAGGGGCATCTGGAAACACCATATATTTT.

This clone was seen a single time. The chain uses TRBV27 and TRBJ1-4; 9 bases line up with TRBD1. The V segment lost 7 bases and the J segment 7 bases; nucleotides outside the gene matches: 10. Germline V gives CDR1 MNHEY, CDR2 SMNVEV (reference sequence). The CDR3 has 15 residues. The CDR3 coding sequence is TGTGCCAGCACCCGGACAGGGGCGAGGGGTGAAAAACTGTTTTTT. It codes for CASTRTGARGEKLFF.

V usage is TRBV9 and J usage is TRBJ2-2; TRBD2 is a possible D gene (5 bases). Trimming cost V 3 bases and J 1 base, with 13 bases left between them. The CDR3 is 16 residues long. CDR1 and CDR2 from the germline V gene are SGDLS and YYNGEE. This CDR3 reads CASSARAAGNTGELFF. In DNA, the CDR3 is TGTGCCAGCAGCGCGCGGGCCGCTGGGAACACCGGGGAGCTGTTTTTT. Complete variable domain (other parts from reference TRBV9 and TRBJ2-2): DSGVTQTPKHLITATGQRVTLRCSPRSGDLSVYWYQQSLDQGLQFLIQYYNGEERAKGNILERFSAQQFPDLHSELNLSSLELGDSALYFCASSARAAGNTGELFFGEGSRLTVL.

This clone was detected a few times. This chain links TRBV20-1 with TRBJ2-7, with D uncertain. The CDR3 length is 11 residues. Germline V lookup: CDR1 DFQATT, CDR2 SNEGSKA (reference sequence). V lost 3 bases and J 7 bases, leaving 10 bases between the germline ends. Written as DNA, the CDR3 is TGCAGTGCTAGTGTTCCGGTAGAGCAGTACTTC. This gives the protein CSASVPVEQYF.

This rearrangement joins TRBV6-5 to TRBJ2-1, with 11 nucleotides matching TRBD2. The CDR3 consists of 16 residues. With V trimmed by 0 bases and J by 3 bases, 1 base remained unmatched. Germline CDR1 and CDR2: MNHEY and SVGAGI. CDR3 sequence reads: CASSYSSGRGYNEQFF. The DNA of the CDR3 is TGTGCCAGCAGTTACTCTAGCGGGAGGGGCTACAATGAGCAGTTCTTC.

This sequence joins TRBV7-9 and TRBJ2-7; 15 positions agree with TRBD2. The CDR3 spans 15 residues. V dropped 6 bases and J dropped 4; count of bases not matched to a gene: 4. Germline lookup yields CDR1 SEHNR and CDR2 FQNEAQ (reference sequence). The CDR3 coding sequence is TGTGCCAGCAGTCTAGGGACTAGCGGGAGGTACGAGCAGTACTTC. Its translation is CASSLGTSGRYEQYF.

The sample holds a few counts of this clone. This sequence joins TRBV25-1 and TRBJ1-2; 7 nucleotides align to TRBD1. The germline CDR1 and CDR2 sequences are MGHDK and SYGVNS. Trimming took 5 bases from V and 0 from J; bases not matched to a gene: 6. This CDR3 comprises 15 residues. The CDR3 nucleotides are TGTGCCAGCAGTCCCCGGGACAGAACTAACTATGGCTACACCTTC. It is translated as CASSPRDRTNYGYTF.

The J gene is TRBJ1-1, the V gene TRBV6-6, with 8 bases identical to TRBD1. The CDR3 is made up of 14 amino acids. Losses at the gene ends were 6 bases for V and 5 bases for J; bases not matched to a gene: 8. Germline V gives CDR1 MNHNY, CDR2 SVGAGI (reference sequence). CDR3 bases: TGTGCCAGCAGAGGAGGACAGGGAAGAACTGAAGCTTTCTTT. This gives the protein CASRGGQGRTEAFF.

This clone came up a few times. The gene calls are TRBV6-5 and TRBJ1-2; D may be TRBD1 (5 bases). From germline, CDR1 is MNHEY and CDR2 SVGAGI. The CDR3 has 12 amino acids. Between the trimmed V and J ends, which lost 7 bases and 10 bases, there was a span of 16 bases. CDR3 sequence (DNA): TGTGCCAGCAATCGACAGTTATCGAACTACACCTTC. Translation: CASNRQLSNYTF.

V gene TRBV4-2 combines with J gene TRBJ2-7, with D possibly TRBD2 on 6 matching bases. The length of the CDR3 is 16 residues. Trimming shortened V by 0 bases and J by 1 base, and 13 bases separated the two germline ends. Germline CDR1 LGHNA, CDR2 YNFKEQ. This CDR3 is CASSQDYPGVSYEQYF. The CDR3 region has the DNA TGTGCCAGCAGCCAAGATTATCCGGGGGTTTCCTACGAGCAGTACTTC.

The chain is built from TRBV5-1 and TRBJ2-1, with 8 bases that match TRBD1. The germline V gene has CDR1 SGHRS and CDR2 YFSETQ. The CDR3 loop spans 14 amino acids. The V gene end was trimmed by 4 bases and the J gene end by 8 bases; junction bases not matched to a gene: 8. Here the CDR3 reads CASSADRGGDEQFF. The CDR3 coding sequence is TGCGCCAGCAGCGCCGACAGGGGAGGCGATGAGCAGTTCTTC.

Here the CDR3 reads CASSQQNPNYGYTF. CDR3 nucleotides: TGTGCCAGCAGCCAACAAAACCCGAACTATGGCTACACCTTC. V is TRBV13 and J is TRBJ1-2; D gene ambiguous. CDR1 is PRHDT and CDR2 is FYEKMQ in the germline V gene (reference sequence). V lost 5 bases and J 2 bases, leaving 12 bases between the germline ends. The CDR3 is 14 residues long.

The chain carries TRBV12-5 and TRBJ1-6; perhaps TRBD1 as D (6 bases). The CDR3 sequence is 15 residues long. Germline CDR1 is LGHNT and CDR2 is FRNRAP. Trimming removed 5 bases from V and 4 bases from J, with 12 bases in between. The CDR3 DNA reads as TGTGCTAGTGGTATGGACAGTGAATATAATTCACCCCTCCACTTT. Translated: CASGMDSEYNSPLHF.

About this clone itself: Other nucleotide sequences from this sample produce the same CDR3. The chain is built from TRBV28 and TRBJ1-1; 7 nucleotides agree with TRBD1. The CDR3 runs to 15 residues. Germline CDR1 is MDHEN and CDR2 is SYDVKM. Unmatched junction bases numbered 9, after V lost 7 bases and J lost 1 base. For the CDR3, the DNA is TGTGCCAGCACCCGGAGAGGGGGCGCGAACACTGAAGCTTTCTTT. This translates into CASTRRGGANTEAFF.

The gene calls are TRBV6-5 and TRBJ2-1, with 10 bases fitting TRBD2. The CDR3 length is 14 residues. Germline assignment: CDR1 MNHEY and CDR2 SVGAGI. The V gene end was trimmed by 5 bases and the J gene end by 8 bases; junction bases not matched to a gene: 6. The CDR3 bases are TGTGCCAGCAGTACCGGGACTAGCGTCTATGAGCAGTTCTTC. This translates into CASSTGTSVYEQFF.

The chain is built from TRBV19 and TRBJ1-3; 9 bases map to TRBD1. V was pared by 7 bases and J by 1 base, with 20 bases of the junction left unmatched. The CDR3 runs 20 residues. Germline lookup yields CDR1 LNHDA and CDR2 SQIVND (reference sequence). Written as DNA, the CDR3 is TGTGCCAGTACCGACCATCGAAGGTGGACAGGGGAAGAATCTGGAAACACCATATATTTT. It encodes CASTDHRRWTGEESGNTIYF.

Here the CDR3 DNA reads TGTGCCAGCAGCTTATTTCGGGTGAACACTGAAGCTTTCTTT. This encodes CASSLFRVNTEAFF. The chain carries TRBV11-2 and TRBJ1-1; unclear D gene. The length of the CDR3 is 14 residues. CDR1 SGHAT and CDR2 FQNNGV come from the germline V gene. V gave up 2 bases and J gave up 0 bases, with 7 bases separating them.